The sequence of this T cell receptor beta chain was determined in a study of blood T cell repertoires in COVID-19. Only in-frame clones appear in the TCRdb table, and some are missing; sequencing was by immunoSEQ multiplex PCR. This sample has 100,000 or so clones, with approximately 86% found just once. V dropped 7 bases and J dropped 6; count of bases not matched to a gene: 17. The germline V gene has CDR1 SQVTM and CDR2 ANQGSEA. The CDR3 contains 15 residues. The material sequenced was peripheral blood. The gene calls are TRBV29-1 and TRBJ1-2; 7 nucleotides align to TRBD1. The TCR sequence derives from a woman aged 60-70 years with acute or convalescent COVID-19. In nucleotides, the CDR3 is TGCAGCGCCTACCCTAGACAGGGCCCTCTACATGGCTACACCTTC. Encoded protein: CSAYPRQGPLHGYTF.